This is a list of T cell receptor beta chains from one sample in a study of Tregs in tolerant kidney transplant recipients. Here immunoSEQ multiplex PCR was the method, and the copy in TCRdb shows in-frame clones only, minus some. The sample lists 90,000 or so clones; 93% were seen once. Sample: CD4+ T cells from blood (PBMCs), taken 12 months after the transplant. The receptor set was obtained from a human patient who received a combined kidney and bone marrow transplant. The T cells may come from the graft donor. Both conserved end residues are part of each CDR3. The D gene is left open where the match is weak. The size entry is marked missing in some rows and otherwise reads once, few, many or a size class.

V gene	J gene	clone size	D gene	CDR3 protein	CDR3 DNA
TRBV6-5	TRBJ1-6	-	-	CASSPWDIHNSPLHF	TGTGCCAGCAGTCCCTGGGACATCCATAATTCACCCCTCCACTTT
TRBV5-1	TRBJ1-2	-	TRBD1	CASSLGQGARDGYTF	TGCGCCAGCAGTTTGGGACAGGGGGCGCGGGATGGCTACACCTTC
TRBV4-3	TRBJ1-2	-	TRBD1	CASSHPPSAGGKFGTYGYTF	TGCGCCAGCAGCCACCCCCCTTCGGCAGGGGGCAAATTTGGTACCTATGGCTACACCTTC
TRBV5-1	TRBJ1-6	-	TRBD1	CASSAGTDYSPLHF	TGCGCCAGCAGCGCCGGGACAGACTATTCCCCCCTCCACTTT
TRBV9	TRBJ2-6	once	TRBD2	CASSQTGVAGALSGANVLTF	TGTGCCAGCAGCCAGACGGGTGTAGCGGGAGCCCTCTCTGGGGCCAACGTCCTGACTTTC
TRBV18	TRBJ2-7	-	-	CASSPQTTFEQYF	TGTGCCAGCTCACCACAGACTACTTTCGAGCAGTACTTC
TRBV7-3	TRBJ2-6	-	TRBD2	CASSQRLAGVVGANVLTF	TGTGCCAGCAGCCAACGACTAGCGGGAGTGGTAGGGGCCAACGTCCTGACTTTC
TRBV6-6	TRBJ1-6	-	TRBD1	CASSSDRVVNSPLHF	TGTGCCAGCAGTTCGGACAGGGTAGTTAATTCACCCCTCCACTTT
TRBV4-2	TRBJ2-2	-	TRBD1	CASSQDLPGGWTGELFF	TGTGCCAGCAGCCAAGATCTTCCAGGGGGCTGGACCGGGGAGCTGTTTTTT
TRBV5-6	TRBJ1-2	-	-	CASSLERGYTF	TGTGCCAGCAGCTTGGAGAGGGGCTACACCTTC